The rows below give T cell receptor beta chains drawn from one sample of a study of blood T cell repertoires in COVID-19. Produced via immunoSEQ multiplex PCR; TCRdb's table is partial and in-frame only. The sample has about 220,000 clones; more than 75% are singletons. The sample taken for sequencing was peripheral blood. All receptors derive from a middle-aged man who had recovered from COVID-19. Each CDR3 is given with its conserved first and last residue. The order of the fields is CDR3 length, V gene, clone size, CDR3 protein. The size field is filled for only some rows; it gives once, few, many or a size class.

len: 14; v_gene: TRBV19; abundance: NA; CDR3aa: CASSRDRWQETQYF
len: 13; v_gene: TRBV5-1; abundance: NA; CDR3aa: CASSLVSGNEQFF
len: 14; v_gene: TRBV24-1; abundance: few; CDR3aa: CATSDNRGYYGYTF
len: 18; v_gene: TRBV24-1; abundance: NA; CDR3aa: CATSDQRYVDDTSYEQYF
len: 17; v_gene: TRBV27; abundance: NA; CDR3aa: CASSSPGGGQSPDTQYF
len: 13; v_gene: TRBV11-2; abundance: NA; CDR3aa: CASSPDKVDEQFF
len: 14; v_gene: TRBV10-3; abundance: NA; CDR3aa: CAISESTGGTEAFF
len: 16; v_gene: TRBV5-1; abundance: NA; CDR3aa: CASRGGGSSNTGELFF
len: 16; v_gene: TRBV19; abundance: NA; CDR3aa: CASRSTPRISGNTIYF
len: 15; v_gene: TRBV5-1; abundance: NA; CDR3aa: CASSTRLAGGAEQFF
len: 14; v_gene: TRBV7-2; abundance: NA; CDR3aa: CASSIQAGNEKLFF
len: 14; v_gene: TRBV28; abundance: NA; CDR3aa: CASWGPPLNTEAFF
len: 16; v_gene: TRBV5-1; abundance: NA; CDR3aa: CASSLSRARKSYEQYF
len: 14; v_gene: TRBV25-1; abundance: NA; CDR3aa: CASSERQANTEAFF